These 10 T cell receptor beta chains were all obtained from the same sample, sequenced in a study of CD8 T cells in ankylosing spondylitis. A single record per CDR3 protein comes from TCRdb applying MiXCR to the 5' RACE reads. The data show some 130,000 distinct CDR3 sequences, around 6.6% seen once. Specimen: blood, either unsorted or a sorted T cell fraction (not recorded which). The receptors shown here come from a female donor with ankylosing spondylitis or in good health (not recorded which).

The table lists this clonotype with many counts. This sequence joins TRBV20-1 and TRBJ1-1, with D possibly being TRBD1 (5 bases). Germline-derived CDR1 and CDR2 are DFQATT and SNEGSKA (reference sequence). V shed 3 bases and J shed 0 bases, with 11 bases lying between them. The CDR3 runs 14 residues. CDR3 sequence reads: CSARGPSMNTEAFF. The CDR3 nucleotides read TGCAGTGCTAGGGGGCCATCGATGAACACTGAAGCTTTCTTT.

Worth noting for this clonotype: This sequence may be a read error, since a much larger clone differs from it by one base. DNA of the CDR3: TGTGCCAGCAGCTTAGCAGAGGGAATCTATGGCCACACCTTC. The encoded protein is CASSLAEGIYGHTF. The chain uses TRBV7-2 and TRBJ1-2, with no clear D. From germline, CDR1 is SGHTA and CDR2 FQGNSA. CDR3 size: 14 residues. The complete variable domain, with remaining parts taken from reference TRBV7-2 and TRBJ1-2, reads GAGVSQSPSNKVTEKGKDVELRCDPISGHTALYWYRQSLGQGLEFLIYFQGNSAPDKSGLPSDRFSAERTGGSVSTLTIQRTQQEDSAVYLCASSLAEGIYGHTFGSGTRLTVV.

This chain connects TRBV6-5 to TRBJ2-1; maybe TRBD1 (6 bases). Per the germline V gene, CDR1 is MNHEY and CDR2 is SVGAGI. The CDR3 loop spans 14 amino acids. V lost 0 bases to trimming and J lost 8 bases, with 11 bases between them. The CDR3 coding sequence is TGTGCCAGCAGTTACTCACAGGGTGGCGATGAGCAGTTCTTC. This encodes CASSYSQGGDEQFF.

This clonotype was detected many times. This sequence joins TRBV20-1 and TRBJ1-3, with unresolved D. Between the trimmed V and J ends, which lost 6 bases and 0 bases, there was a span of 12 bases. The length of the CDR3 is 14 residues. The germline V gene encodes CDR1 DFQATT and CDR2 SNEGSKA (reference sequence). This CDR3 is CSARFPSSGNTIYF. In nucleotides, the CDR3 is TGCAGTGCCCGATTCCCCTCCTCTGGAAACACCATATATTTT.

This clonotype was recorded many times. The chain has TRBV6-1 and TRBJ2-1, with 11 positions matching TRBD2. Per the germline V gene, CDR1 is MNHNS and CDR2 is SASEGT. Trimming cost V 4 bases and J 7 bases; bases outside gene matches: 9. The CDR3 spans 16 residues. Written as DNA, the CDR3 is TGTGCCAGCAGTGGACTAGCGGGGTTCAGGAAGAATGAGCAGTTCTTC. Its translation: CASSGLAGFRKNEQFF.

In its sample, this clonotype was seen many times. The chain uses TRBV5-1 and TRBJ1-6, with TRBD1 matching over 8 bases. Germline assignment: CDR1 SGHRS and CDR2 YFSETQ. The CDR3 is 15 amino acids. V lost 4 bases and J lost 7; bases outside the gene matches: 7. The CDR3 sequence: CASSIDRGENSPLHF. For the CDR3, the DNA is TGCGCCAGCAGCATAGACAGGGGCGAGAATTCACCCCTCCACTTT. Complete variable domain (other parts from reference TRBV5-1 and TRBJ1-6): KAGVTQTPRYLIKTRGQQVTLSCSPISGHRSVSWYQQTPGQGLQFLFEYFSETQRNKGNFPGRFSGRQFSNSRSEMNVSTLELGDSALYLCASSIDRGENSPLHFGNGTRLTVT.

This clonotype was observed many times. The V gene is TRBV14, the J gene TRBJ2-3; a weak D match, TRBD2 (7 bases). V was cut by 4 bases and J by 3 bases, with 17 bases left in between. Germline loops: CDR1 SGHDN, CDR2 FVKESK. CDR3 length: 16 amino acids. CDR3 bases: TGTGCCAGCAGCCCTCGGGGGGCGGTAAGAACAGATACGCAGTATTTT. Its translation is CASSPRGAVRTDTQYF.

This clonotype was seen many times. The V gene is TRBV12-3 or TRBV12-4, the J gene TRBJ2-2; 9 nucleotides align to TRBD1. V lost 7 bases and J lost 5; bases outside the gene matches: 5. The CDR3 contains 14 residues. The CDR3 loop reads CASNPGQGTGELFF. The CDR3 coding sequence is TGTGCCAGCAACCCGGGACAGGGAACCGGGGAGCTGTTTTTT.

This clonotype was picked up many times. The chain recombines TRBV28 with TRBJ1-2, with TRBD1 matching over 8 bases. The germline gives CDR1 MDHEN, CDR2 SYDVKM. The V and J ends lost 4 bases and 1 base, in that order; junction bases with no gene match: 11. The CDR3 spans 17 residues. The CDR3 region has the DNA TGTGCCAGCAGTTATCACAGGGGGGACATAAATAACTATGGCTACACCTTC. It is translated as CASSYHRGDINNYGYTF.

This clonotype was found many times. The CDR3 spells CASSFDFSPYNEQFF. In nucleotides, the CDR3 is TGTGCCAGCAGTTTCGACTTCTCCCCATACAATGAGCAGTTCTTC. The chain is built from TRBV27 and TRBJ2-1, with D unclear. Germline loops: CDR1 MNHEY, CDR2 SMNVEV (reference sequence). Trimming left V 3 bases short and J 4 bases short, with 13 bases between. CDR3 length: 15 residues.